The 20 T cell receptor beta chains given below trace back to one sample, sequenced in a study of T cells in Graves' hyperthyroidism and ophthalmopathy. The TCR beta CDR3 regions underwent amplification using RNA transcripts as the source. When the TCR CDR3 underwent first-round RT-PCR, the HTBI primer set was used. TCRdb independently ran MiXCR on the multiplex PCR reads; one entry per CDR3 protein. The sample contains around 190,000 distinct CDR3 sequences, about a sixth of which appear only once. Source material: blood. The origin of the receptors is a woman aged 45-59 years with Graves' hyperthyroidism.

In this sample, this clonotype turned up many times. The chain carries TRBV7-9 and TRBJ1-1, with 11 nucleotides matching TRBD1. The CDR3 has 15 residues. V dropped 4 bases and J dropped 0; count of bases not matched to a gene: 1. CDR1 SEHNR and CDR2 FQNEAQ come from the germline V gene (reference sequence). The CDR3 loop is CASSWGQGVNTEAFF. For the CDR3, the DNA is TGTGCCAGCAGCTGGGGACAGGGGGTGAACACTGAAGCTTTCTTT.

This clonotype appeared many times. This chain joins TRBV20-1 and TRBJ1-2, with D uncertain. Germline loops: CDR1 DFQATT, CDR2 SNEGSKA (reference sequence). There are 13 residues in the CDR3. Trimming removed 1 base from V and 0 bases from J, with 6 bases in between. As DNA, the CDR3 is TGCAGTGCTAGAGGGCCCACTAACTATGGCTACACCTTC. This translates into CSARGPTNYGYTF.

This clonotype was counted many times. The chain is built from TRBV30 and TRBJ2-3, with D hard to call. Germline lookup yields CDR1 GTSNPN and CDR2 SVGIG (reference sequence). The CDR3 length is 15 residues. V dropped 3 bases and J dropped 6 bases, with 19 bases sitting between them. CDR3 protein: CAWSWEGSWADTQYF. CDR3 DNA: TGTGCCTGGAGCTGGGAAGGCTCCTGGGCGGATACGCAGTATTTT.

In this sample, this clonotype turned up many times. The chain is built from TRBV5-8 and TRBJ2-1; the D call may be TRBD1 or TRBD2 (5 bases each). Trimming took off 3 bases at V and 6 bases at J, with 16 bases between the two ends. This CDR3 spans 15 amino acids. Germline V gene lookup returns CDR1 SGHTS and CDR2 YDEGEE. This chain's CDR3 is CASSSLPGPSNEQFF. CDR3 DNA: TGTGCCAGCAGCTCGTTACCGGGACCGTCCAATGAGCAGTTCTTC.

The chain combines TRBV6-4 with TRBJ2-7; D gene ambiguous. The V and J ends lost 3 bases and 5 bases respectively, with 2 bases between them. Germline CDR1 MRHNA, CDR2 SNTAGT. The CDR3 has 10 amino acids. The CDR3 DNA follows: TGTGCCAGCAGTGATCACGAGCAGTACTTC. Translating gives CASSDHEQYF.

The rearrangement uses TRBV19 and TRBJ1-1, with 12 bases fitting TRBD1. The CDR3 has 12 amino acids. CDR1 and CDR2 (germline): LNHDA, SQIVND (reference sequence). J lost 11 bases, V lost 7 bases, and 5 bases had no gene match. CDR3: CASTPGQGAAFF. The CDR3 region has the DNA TGTGCCAGTACCCCGGGACAGGGGGCGGCTTTCTTT. The full variable domain, with the rest looked up from reference TRBV19 and TRBJ1-1, is DGGITQSPKYLFRKEGQNVTLSCEQNLNHDAMYWYRQDPGQGLRLIYYSQIVNDFQKGDIAEGYSVSREKKESFPLTVTSAQKNPTAFYLCASTPGQGAAFFGQGTRLTVV.

This clonotype was seen more than once but under ten times. This rearrangement joins TRBV6-1 to TRBJ2-5; D gene ambiguous. The CDR3 covers 12 residues. V was clipped by 6 bases and J by 4 bases, with 9 bases between them. Germline CDR1 is MNHNS and CDR2 is SASEGT. CDR3 coding DNA: TGTGCCAGCAGGGGGAACGGAGAGACCCAGTACTTC. This translates into CASRGNGETQYF.

The gene calls are TRBV30 and TRBJ2-2; D may be TRBD1 (6 bases). The CDR3 sequence is 13 residues long. V dropped 0 bases and J dropped 7 bases, with 9 bases sitting between them. The germline V gene encodes CDR1 GTSNPN and CDR2 SVGIG (reference sequence). The chain's CDR3 is CAWSVTGYGELFF. CDR3 DNA sequence: TGTGCCTGGAGTGTAACAGGGTACGGGGAGCTGTTTTTT.

At least ten counts were recorded for this clonotype. The CDR3 DNA follows: TGTGCCATCAGTGAAGTAGCGGGAGAGTACGGTACGCAGTATTTT. Its translation: CAISEVAGEYGTQYF. The J gene is TRBJ2-3, the V gene TRBV10-3, with 9 bases lining up with TRBD2. Per germline, CDR1 ENHRY and CDR2 SYGVKD. CDR3 length: 15 amino acids. With 3 bases clipped from V and 8 bases from J, the junction kept 9 bases outside the gene matches.

This clonotype was recorded only once. The V gene is TRBV7-9, the J gene TRBJ2-7; a weak D match, TRBD1 (6 bases). The CDR3 length is 15 residues. The V end lost 0 bases, the J end lost 2 bases, and 11 bases lay between the germline ends. Germline lookup yields CDR1 SEHNR and CDR2 FQNEAQ (reference sequence). CDR3 DNA: TGTGCCAGCAGCTTAGCAGGGGGAATTACCTACGAGCAGTACTTC. Translating it yields CASSLAGGITYEQYF.

At least ten counts were recorded for this clonotype. This sequence joins TRBV7-8 and TRBJ2-7, with D possibly being TRBD1 (5 bases). The V gene's germline CDR1 is SGHVS and CDR2 FQNEAQ. V lost 5 bases to trimming and J lost 7 bases, with 12 bases between them. This CDR3 region has 12 residues. This CDR3 is CASSPYRQEQYF. CDR3 DNA: TGTGCCAGCAGCCCGTACAGACAGGAGCAGTACTTC.

This clonotype was detected a few times. The CDR3 spells CSAKFTRGGGGYTF. CDR3 DNA: TGCAGTGCTAAATTCACCAGGGGAGGAGGCGGCTACACCTTC. The chain uses TRBV20-1 and TRBJ1-2, with a tentative D call TRBD1 (6 bases). The ends were cut back, 4 bases at V and 8 bases at J, with 20 bases in the middle. CDR1 is DFQATT and CDR2 is SNEGSKA in the germline V gene (reference sequence). The CDR3 is 14 amino acids.

This clonotype was counted at least ten times. This chain joins TRBV12-3 or TRBV12-4 and TRBJ2-1; TRBD2 might be the D (6 bases). Trimming left V 5 bases short and J 6 bases short, with 11 bases between. The CDR3 has 13 amino acids. CDR3 nucleotides: TGTGCCAGCAGTGGCGGGGACTTCAATGAGCAGTTCTTC. Translating gives CASSGGDFNEQFF.

There are a few counts of this clonotype. This chain connects TRBV5-5 to TRBJ2-1; 10 bases match TRBD1. V lost 0 bases, J lost 8 bases, and 11 bases stayed unmatched. The V gene's germline CDR1 is SGHKS and CDR2 YYEKEE (reference sequence). The CDR3 extends over 17 amino acids. The DNA for the CDR3 is TGTGCCAGCAGCTTGGAGCGAGCGGGACAGGGGATCTATGAGCAGTTCTTC. Its translation is CASSLERAGQGIYEQFF.

The gene calls are TRBV5-1 and TRBJ2-2; D unclear. Trimming pared 1 base from V and 4 bases from J, leaving 14 bases between. This CDR3 has 16 residues. The germline gives CDR1 SGHRS, CDR2 YFSETQ. CDR3 in amino acids: CASSLSGSILTGELFF. The CDR3 coding sequence is TGCGCCAGCAGCTTGTCTGGCAGCATCCTCACCGGGGAGCTGTTTTTT.

Many counts were recorded for this clonotype. V is TRBV12-3 or TRBV12-4 and J is TRBJ1-2; tentatively, D is TRBD1 (5 bases). Trimming stripped 6 bases from V and 2 bases from J, with 16 bases between. The CDR3 spans 15 residues. CDR3 sequence: CASRSDRDGNYGYTF. In nucleotides, the CDR3 is TGTGCCAGCAGATCCGACCGGGACGGCAACTATGGCTACACCTTC.

This chain uses TRBV9 with TRBJ2-1, with 10 bases identical to TRBD1. The CDR3 is 14 residues long. V was pared by 3 bases and J by 6 bases, with 3 bases of the junction left unmatched. Germline V lookup: CDR1 SGDLS, CDR2 YYNGEE. This chain's CDR3 is CASSGGTGVNEQFF. In DNA form, the CDR3 reads TGTGCCAGCAGCGGCGGGACAGGGGTCAATGAGCAGTTCTTC.

This clonotype was recorded many times. This chain connects TRBV7-2 to TRBJ2-5; D uncertain. The CDR3 length is 13 residues. CDR1 and CDR2 from the germline V gene are SGHTA and FQGNSA. The V end was cut by 2 bases, the J end by 1 base, with 5 bases between. CDR3 loop: CASSLYGQETQYF. CDR3 bases: TGTGCCAGCAGCTTATACGGCCAAGAGACCCAGTACTTC.

V usage is TRBV11-3 and J usage is TRBJ2-3; 7 bases match TRBD1. V lost 4 bases and J lost 11; bases outside the gene matches: 12. In germline, CDR1 is SGHNT, CDR2 YENEEA. CDR3 length: 14 residues. CDR3 in amino acids: CASSSRPTGYGQYF. CDR3 DNA: TGTGCCAGCAGCTCCCGGCCGACAGGGTATGGGCAGTATTTT.

This chain links TRBV29-1 with TRBJ1-1; no clear D. Trimming pared 3 bases from V and 11 bases from J, leaving 25 bases between. From germline, CDR1 is SQVTM and CDR2 ANQGSEA. The CDR3 consists of 15 residues. Here the CDR3 reads CSVDFGSHEFLEAFF. CDR3 in DNA: TGCAGCGTTGACTTTGGGTCACATGAGTTTCTGGAGGCTTTCTTT.